The source of this T cell receptor beta chain is a study of PD-1 and CTLA-4 blockade in melanoma. Libraries were prepared by immunoSEQ multiplex PCR; TCRdb keeps only in-frame clonotypes and omits some of them. Seen here are roughly 30,000 clones, roughly 90% observed once, and the top ten hold about 8.6%. Trimming took 1 base from V and 1 from J, leaving 13 bases between them. Per germline, CDR1 SGHVS and CDR2 FQNEAQ. This CDR3 is 16 amino acids long. The sequence was collected from a human donor with melanoma. Sequences were derived from CD8+ T cells from peripheral blood, sampled from a patient given anti-PD-1 treatment. The chain couples TRBV7-8 to TRBJ1-1, with TRBD1 as a possible D gene (5 bases). The CDR3 reads CASSLVGGRENTEAFF. The CDR3 DNA sequence: TGTGCCAGCAGCTTAGTTGGGGGTAGGGAGAACACTGAAGCTTTCTTT.